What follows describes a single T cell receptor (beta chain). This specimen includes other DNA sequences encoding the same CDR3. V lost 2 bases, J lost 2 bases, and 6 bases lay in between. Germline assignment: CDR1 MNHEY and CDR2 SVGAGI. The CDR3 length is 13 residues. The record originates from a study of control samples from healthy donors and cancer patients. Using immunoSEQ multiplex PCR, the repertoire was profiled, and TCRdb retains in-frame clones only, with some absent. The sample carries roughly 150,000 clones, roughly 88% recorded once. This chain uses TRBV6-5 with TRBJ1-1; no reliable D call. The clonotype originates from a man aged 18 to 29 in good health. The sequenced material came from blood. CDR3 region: CASSYGRNTEAFF. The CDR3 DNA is TGTGCCAGCAGTTACGGGAGAAACACTGAAGCTTTCTTT.